The 20 T cell receptor beta chains below were found in one sample sequenced in a study of cytomegalovirus exposure and HLA in healthy donors. Use of 60 Vbeta and 13 Jbeta primers characterized the PCR. Method: immunoSEQ multiplex PCR; TCRdb's copy keeps in-frame clones and lacks some. This sample's table reports around 130,000 clones. The sequenced sample consisted of PBMCs. Receptor source: a woman aged 40 to 50 in good health and CMV-seronegative.

V gene TRBV10-3 combines with J gene TRBJ2-1, with D perhaps TRBD1 (5 bases). This CDR3 comprises 13 residues. Germline CDR1 is ENHRY and CDR2 is SYGVKD. The V and J ends lost 3 bases and 10 bases respectively, with 13 bases between them. The CDR3 is CAISDPSTDEQFF. The CDR3 DNA follows: TGTGCCATCAGTGACCCATCGACAGACGAGCAGTTCTTC.

This chain links TRBV4-2 with TRBJ2-5; D not resolved. This CDR3 comprises 15 residues. Germline CDR1 LGHNA, CDR2 YNFKEQ. Trimming cost V 0 bases and J 5 bases, with 13 bases left between them. CDR3 loop: CASSQDRRSWETQYF. The CDR3 DNA is TGTGCCAGCAGCCAAGATCGGCGTAGCTGGGAGACCCAGTACTTC.

V usage is TRBV15 and J usage is TRBJ2-2, with 13 bases matching TRBD2. Unmatched junction bases numbered 9, after V lost 0 bases and J lost 2 bases. This CDR3 region has 20 residues. Per germline, CDR1 LNHNV and CDR2 YYDKDF (reference sequence). The CDR3 coding sequence is TGTGCCACCAGCAGAGATATTGGACTAGCGGGGGCCACAAACACCGGGGAGCTGTTTTTT. This encodes CATSRDIGLAGATNTGELFF.

J is TRBJ1-6 and V is TRBV18; 11 bases map to TRBD1. V was pared by 5 bases and J by 9 bases, with 6 bases of the junction left unmatched. The CDR3 is 15 residues long. Germline CDR1 and CDR2: KGHSH and LQKENI. The CDR3 DNA sequence: TGTGCCAGCTCATCGGACAGGGGGCAGGGTTCACCCCTCCACTTT. Translated: CASSSDRGQGSPLHF.

The gene calls are TRBV13 and TRBJ1-2; TRBD1 is a possible D gene (5 bases). Looked up from germline, CDR1 is PRHDT and CDR2 is FYEKMQ (reference sequence). The CDR3 runs 17 residues. Trimming left V 5 bases short and J 5 bases short, with 24 bases between. CDR3 coding DNA: TGTGCCAGCAGCATCAGAGACGAGACAGCTACTCTTTATGGCTACACCTTC. Translation gives CASSIRDETATLYGYTF.

The V call is TRBV5-5, the J call TRBJ1-5, with TRBD1 matching 8 bases. Germline CDR1 and CDR2: SGHKS and YYEKEE (reference sequence). This CDR3 region has 16 residues. V was clipped by 4 bases and J by 0 bases; unmatched bases: 6. CDR3 sequence (DNA): TGTGCCAGCAGCCTCGACAGGGGTGATAGCAATCAGCCCCAGCATTTT. Translation gives CASSLDRGDSNQPQHF.

The chain links TRBV4-1 to TRBJ2-3; TRBD2 aligns across 7 bases. Germline CDR1 and CDR2: MGHRA and YSYEKL. The CDR3 spans 17 residues. J lost 0 bases, V lost 0 bases, and 6 bases had no gene match. The chain's CDR3 is CASSQEGLAVSTDTQYF. As DNA, the CDR3 is TGCGCCAGCAGCCAAGAAGGGCTAGCGGTTAGCACAGATACGCAGTATTTT.

This chain uses TRBV28 with TRBJ2-7; D call uncertain. V lost 7 bases, J lost 4 bases, and 17 bases lay in between. The CDR3 sequence is 14 residues long. Germline CDR1 and CDR2: MDHEN and SYDVKM. CDR3 sequence reads: CASTSWSPPYEQYV. The CDR3 DNA follows: TGTGCCAGCACTAGTTGGAGTCCTCCTTACGAGCAGTACGTC.

The rearrangement uses TRBV29-1 and TRBJ2-2; D is possibly TRBD2 (6 bases). The CDR3 sequence is 16 residues long. Germline CDR1 reads SQVTM; CDR2 reads ANQGSEA. Trimming removed 1 base at V and 6 bases at J, with 18 bases between. Written as DNA, the CDR3 is TGCAGCGTTGAAGTGCGAGGAGGGGCGCGGGCCGGGGAGCTGTTTTTT. This gives the protein CSVEVRGGARAGELFF.

This sequence joins TRBV29-1 and TRBJ2-2, with TRBD1 matching over 10 bases. CDR3 length: 15 amino acids. Per germline, CDR1 SQVTM and CDR2 ANQGSEA. J gave up 5 bases and V 7 bases, and 10 bases lay outside the gene matches. CDR3 coding DNA: TGCAGCGGAACCGGGACAGGGGCTTCTACCGGGGAGCTGTTTTTT. Encoded protein: CSGTGTGASTGELFF.

The J gene is TRBJ1-1, the V gene TRBV4-3; no clear D gene. The CDR3 extends over 14 amino acids. Between the trimmed V and J ends, which lost 8 bases and 4 bases, there was a span of 17 bases. Germline values: CDR1 LGHNA, CDR2 YSLEER. This CDR3 reads CASAAYPEPTEAFF. The DNA for the CDR3 is TGCGCCAGCGCCGCCTACCCCGAGCCCACTGAAGCTTTCTTT.

The chain links TRBV28 to TRBJ2-2; no reliable D call. The CDR3 has 15 residues. Germline loops: CDR1 MDHEN, CDR2 SYDVKM. Trimming cost V 5 bases and J 0 bases, with 10 bases left between them. DNA of the CDR3: TGTGCCAGCAGTCCCACGGGTCCGAACACCGGGGAGCTGTTTTTT. This encodes CASSPTGPNTGELFF. Full variable domain (remainder filled in from reference TRBV28 and TRBJ2-2): DVKVTQSSRYLVKRTGEKVFLECVQDMDHENMFWYRQDPGLGLRLIYFSYDVKMKEKGDIPEGYSVSREKKERFSLILESASTNQTSMYLCASSPTGPNTGELFFGEGSRLTVL.

CDR3 coding DNA: TGTGCCAGCAGCTCTACAGGGGATGGAGGCTACACCTTC. Translated: CASSSTGDGGYTF. This sequence joins TRBV9 and TRBJ1-2; 7 bases match TRBD1. With 4 bases clipped from V and 8 bases from J, the junction kept 8 bases outside the gene matches. The CDR3 contains 13 residues. Looked up from germline, CDR1 is SGDLS and CDR2 is YYNGEE.

Points on this clone: At one end the junction does not follow the germline gene, possibly because of a read error. The chain links TRBV7-7 to TRBJ2-5; 13 positions match TRBD2. Germline values: CDR1 SSHAT, CDR2 FNYEAQ (reference sequence). CDR3 length equals 16 residues. CDR3 loop: CASSPRLAGGAETQYF. The DNA of the CDR3 is TGTGCTAGCAGTCCCCGACTAGCGGGGGGAGCAGAGACCCAGTACTTC.

The rearrangement joins TRBV7-9 to TRBJ1-4; 8 bases fit TRBD1. V gave up 1 base and J gave up 6 bases; unmatched junction bases: 7. Germline CDR1 reads SEHNR; CDR2 reads FQNEAQ (reference sequence). This CDR3 has 16 amino acids. The CDR3 reads CASSLDVTGGDEKLFF. CDR3 nucleotides: TGTGCCAGCAGCTTAGACGTAACAGGGGGGGATGAAAAACTGTTTTTT.

The chain uses TRBV7-2 and TRBJ2-5, with TRBD2 matching 7 bases. The CDR3 runs 15 residues. V trimming: 7 bases; J trimming: 2 bases; junction bases outside the gene matches: 10. Per germline, CDR1 SGHTA and CDR2 FQGNSA. CDR3 nucleotides: TGTGCCAGCATCTCGCGCGGGGGAGGTCAAGAGACCCAGTACTTC. Protein: CASISRGGGQETQYF. Full variable domain (rest looked up from reference TRBV7-2 and TRBJ2-5): GAGVSQSPSNKVTEKGKDVELRCDPISGHTALYWYRQSLGQGLEFLIYFQGNSAPDKSGLPSDRFSAERTGGSVSTLTIQRTQQEDSAVYLCASISRGGGQETQYFGPGTRLLVL.

This chain joins TRBV6-6 and TRBJ1-1; D not certain. CDR1 and CDR2 from the germline V gene are MNHNY and SVGAGI (reference sequence). The CDR3 is 14 amino acids. V was trimmed by 8 bases and J by 5 bases, leaving 18 bases between them. The CDR3 DNA sequence: TGTGCCAGCGGCCTAACTACCCGAGGGACTGAAGCTTTCTTT. Translated: CASGLTTRGTEAFF.

The chain couples TRBV14 to TRBJ2-2, with TRBD1 matching over 7 bases. With 1 base clipped from V and 6 bases from J, the junction kept 2 bases outside the gene matches. Germline V gives CDR1 SGHDN, CDR2 FVKESK. There are 14 residues in the CDR3. CDR3 sequence: CASSQATGPGELFF. As DNA, the CDR3 is TGTGCCAGCAGCCAAGCGACAGGGCCCGGGGAGCTGTTTTTT.

The rearrangement links TRBV5-1 to TRBJ1-1; no firm D call. V gave up 0 bases and J gave up 10 bases, with 13 bases separating them. Germline V gene data show CDR1 as SGHRS and CDR2 as YFSETQ. This CDR3 is built from 13 residues. CDR3 in DNA: TGCGCCAGCAGCTTGGAGCGAGGGTGGGGAGCTTTCTTT. Translation gives CASSLERGWGAFF.

The chain joins TRBV20-1 to TRBJ1-2; D is ambiguous. Per the germline V gene, CDR1 is DFQATT and CDR2 is SNEGSKA (reference sequence). The CDR3 has 11 amino acids. CDR3 protein: CSSHVNYGYTF. The CDR3, as DNA: TGCAGCTCACACGTTAACTATGGCTACACCTTC.